This TCR beta chain was obtained from a study of cytomegalovirus exposure and HLA in healthy donors. Whole-study findings and limits: For most TCR beta V segments, an earlier analysis put the productive rate at about 87% or about 30% of the time. Immune exposure data for these donors was limited to CMV serostatus. What TCR beta sequences reportedly achieved was accurate prediction of HLA-A and HLA-B alleles in most subjects.

The V and J ends lost 0 bases and 1 base respectively, with 6 bases between them. There are 14 residues in the CDR3. Germline V gene lookup returns CDR1 SGHTA and CDR2 FQGNSA. The PCR had 60 Vbeta and 13 Jbeta primers. Here immunoSEQ multiplex PCR was the method, and the copy in TCRdb shows in-frame clones only, minus some. Recorded for this sample: 85,000 to 110,000 clones. Comments on this clone: Its antigen is as yet unknown.

Samples came from healthy bone marrow donors. This sequence was found in a man in his forties in good health and CMV-seronegative. Sequencing was carried out using PBMCs. The chain combines TRBV7-2 with TRBJ2-5; D may be TRBD2 (5 bases). CDR3 residues: CASSLARGQETQYF. The CDR3 coding sequence is TGTGCCAGCAGCTTAGCCCGGGGCCAAGAGACCCAGTACTTC. The full variable domain, rest sourced from reference TRBV7-2 and TRBJ2-5, is GAGVSQSPSNKVTEKGKDVELRCDPISGHTALYWYRQSLGQGLEFLIYFQGNSAPDKSGLPSDRFSAERTGGSVSTLTIQRTQQEDSAVYLCASSLARGQETQYFGPGTRLLVL.